A selection of T cell receptor beta chains follows, all from one sample in a study of cytomegalovirus exposure and HLA in healthy donors. Profiled with immunoSEQ multiplex PCR; TCRdb holds only in-frame clones, not every one. The sample carries 180,000 or so clones, around 75% recorded once. The material sequenced was PBMCs. These receptor sequences come from a female donor in good health and CMV-seronegative. The CDR3 runs from the conserved cysteine through the conserved F or W. A D gene is named only where the DNA matches it firmly. Some rows have no size entry. The others give once, few or many, or a class for an expanded clone.

V gene,D gene,clone size,J gene,CDR3 protein,CDR3 DNA
TRBV10-3,-,-,TRBJ1-6,CASTGRGGPLHF,TGTGCCTCAACCGGGCGGGGCGGGCCCCTCCACTTT
TRBV7-3,TRBD2,once,TRBJ2-3,CASSMLAGGNTDTQYF,TGTGCCAGCAGCATGCTGGCGGGGGGGAACACAGATACGCAGTATTTT
TRBV5-4,TRBD1,-,TRBJ2-5,CASSDRTGGAETQYF,TGTGCCAGCAGCGATAGGACAGGGGGCGCCGAGACCCAGTACTTC
TRBV20-1,-,-,TRBJ1-2,CSALQGRGYTF,TGCAGTGCCCTACAGGGTCGGGGCTACACCTTC
TRBV7-9,-,-,TRBJ1-4,CASIGVEANEKLFF,TGTGCCAGCATCGGGGTGGAGGCTAATGAAAAACTGTTTTTT
TRBV12-5,-,-,TRBJ1-4,CASGFGGVGEKLFF,TGTGCTAGTGGTTTTGGAGGGGTGGGGGAAAAACTGTTTTTT
TRBV15,-,-,TRBJ1-1,CATSRLETGNTEAFF,TGTGCCACCAGCAGACTAGAGACAGGGAACACTGAAGCTTTCTTT
TRBV11-2,TRBD2,-,TRBJ2-1,CASSLALAGFPPFNEQFF,TGTGCCAGCAGCTTAGCCTTAGCGGGTTTTCCTCCCTTCAATGAGCAGTTCTTC
TRBV7-9,-,-,TRBJ2-7,CASSFEGRTYEQYF,TGTGCCAGCAGCTTCGAGGGCAGAACCTACGAGCAGTACTTC
TRBV7-9,TRBD1,-,TRBJ1-1,CSSTKNTGVSNTEAFF,TGTTCCAGCACTAAAAACACAGGGGTTAGCAACACTGAAGCTTTCTTT
TRBV19,TRBD1,-,TRBJ2-2,CASSIGTGGGTGELFF,TGTGCCAGTAGTATAGGAACAGGGGGAGGCACCGGGGAGCTGTTTTTT
TRBV19,TRBD1,-,TRBJ1-5,CASTLGWTGPSNQPQHF,TGTGCCAGTACCCTAGGTTGGACAGGCCCTAGCAATCAGCCCCAGCATTTT
TRBV5-1,-,-,TRBJ1-1,CASSLQDTEAFF,TGCGCCAGCAGCTTGCAGGACACTGAAGCTTTCTTT
TRBV6-1,TRBD1,-,TRBJ2-3,CASKAGGTDTQYF,TGTGCCAGCAAGGCAGGGGGAACAGATACGCAGTATTTT
TRBV2,TRBD2,-,TRBJ2-2,CASRGLAGPGELFF,TGTGCCAGCAGGGGACTAGCGGGACCCGGGGAGCTGTTTTTT
TRBV7-9,TRBD2,-,TRBJ2-1,CASSPDRTSGYNEQFF,TGTGCCAGCAGCCCCGATAGGACTAGCGGGTACAATGAGCAGTTCTTC
TRBV10-3,-,-,TRBJ1-4,CAIRQGQFATNEKLFF,TGTGCCATCAGACAAGGACAGTTTGCAACTAATGAAAAACTGTTTTTT
TRBV29-1,-,-,TRBJ1-4,CSVEGTDEKLFF,TGCAGCGTTGAAGGGACAGATGAAAAACTGTTTTTT
TRBV30,TRBD1,few,TRBJ2-3,CAWRKTGGGFDTQYF,TGTGCCTGGAGGAAGACAGGGGGGGGGTTTGATACGCAGTATTTT
TRBV15,-,-,TRBJ1-5,CATTKEPWENSNQPQHF,TGTGCCACCACTAAAGAGCCATGGGAGAATAGCAATCAGCCCCAGCATTTT
TRBV28,TRBD1,-,TRBJ2-3,CASSLYSGGADTQYF,TGTGCCAGCAGTCTCTACTCAGGGGGCGCAGATACGCAGTATTTT
TRBV2,TRBD1,-,TRBJ2-7,CASTRQGLTYEQYF,TGTGCCAGCACTCGACAGGGGTTGACCTACGAGCAGTACTTC
TRBV19,-,-,TRBJ1-1,CASSTPEGRGTEAFF,TGTGCCAGTAGTACCCCGGAGGGGCGGGGAACTGAAGCTTTCTTT
TRBV5-1,-,few,TRBJ2-1,CASSLAQGSYNEQFF,TGCGCCAGCAGCTTGGCACAGGGCTCCTACAATGAGCAGTTCTTC
TRBV7-9,-,few,TRBJ1-1,CSSSLMGEDTEAFF,TGTTCCAGCAGCCTTATGGGGGAGGACACTGAAGCTTTCTTT
TRBV5-1,-,few,TRBJ2-7,CASSPAGLSYEQYF,TGCGCCAGCAGCCCAGCGGGTCTCTCCTACGAGCAGTACTTC
TRBV7-3,-,-,TRBJ1-2,CASSLNGYGKEGYTF,TGTGCCAGCAGCTTAAACGGTTACGGGAAAGAGGGCTACACCTTC
TRBV6-6,TRBD1,-,TRBJ1-1,CASSYSGQGNTEAFF,TGTGCCAGCAGTTACTCAGGACAGGGCAACACTGAAGCTTTCTTT